Shown below are 10 T cell receptor beta chains from a single sample sequenced in a study of T-cell reconstitution after alpha-beta-depleted transplantation in children. Unique molecular identifiers were incorporated into the prepared TCRbeta library. TCRdb re-derived calls from the PCR reads in MiXCR, one entry per CDR3 protein. The sample holds approximately 230,000 distinct CDR3 sequences, 20% to 30% seen once. Specimen: PBMCs, mostly from graft donor cells, collected 360 days after TCRalphabeta/CD19-depleted stem cell transplant. These receptors originate from a female patient under 10 years old who had a stem cell transplant for congenital amegakaryocytic thrombocytopenia, so the T cells may come from the graft donor.

This rearrangement joins TRBV4-3 to TRBJ2-5, with D perhaps matching TRBD2 (6 bases). Germline CDR1 is LGHNA and CDR2 is YSLEER. CDR3 length equals 16 residues. V was pared by 0 bases and J by 4 bases, with 15 bases between. CDR3 DNA: TGCGCCAGCAGCCAAGATAATCGGGGGATCGGAGAGACCCAGTACTTC. Its translation is CASSQDNRGIGETQYF.

The chain couples TRBV12-3 or TRBV12-4 to TRBJ2-7, with 7 bases lining up with TRBD1. Unmatched junction bases numbered 4, after V lost 2 bases and J lost 3 bases. There are 14 residues in the CDR3. CDR3 bases: TGTGCCAGCAGTTTAAGGGACAGTTACTACGAGCAGTACTTC. Protein sequence: CASSLRDSYYEQYF.

CDR3 sequence: CASSSGTRGYSPLHF. The CDR3 DNA sequence: TGTGCCAGCAGTTCCGGGACCCGGGGGTATTCACCCCTCCACTTT. The chain joins TRBV27 to TRBJ1-6, with D possibly being TRBD1 (5 bases). The CDR3 covers 15 residues. Germline CDR1 reads MNHEY; CDR2 reads SMNVEV (reference sequence). Between the trimmed V and J ends, which lost 4 bases and 8 bases, there was a span of 15 bases.

Note on this clonotype: Mismatch with germline at one junction end may stem from a read error. The J gene is TRBJ2-3, the V gene TRBV15; TRBD1 agrees at 10 bases. This CDR3 has 17 residues. In germline, CDR1 is LNHNV, CDR2 YYDKDF (reference sequence). Here the CDR3 DNA reads TGTGACACCAGCAGAAAGGGACAGGGGATTAGCACAGATACGCAGTATTTT. Translated, it gives CDTSRKGQGISTDTQYF. The full variable domain, its missing parts supplied by reference TRBV15 and TRBJ2-3, is DAMVIQNPRYQVTQFGKPVTLSCSQTLNHNVMYWYQQKSSQAPKLLFHYYDKDFNNEADTPDNFQSRRPNTSFCFLDIRSPGLGDTAMYLCDTSRKGQGISTDTQYFGPGTRLTVL.

This clonotype was counted a few times. This sequence joins TRBV7-8 and TRBJ2-1; possible D gene TRBD1, 5 bases. V was pared by 1 base and J by 2 bases, with 15 bases between. The length of the CDR3 is 17 residues. Germline lookup yields CDR1 SGHVS and CDR2 FQNEAQ. CDR3 coding DNA: TGTGCCAGCAGCTTAGGGATTATGGAGACAGCCTACAATGAGCAGTTCTTC. Translation gives CASSLGIMETAYNEQFF.

This chain connects TRBV7-8 to TRBJ2-2; TRBD2 might be the D (6 bases). The CDR3 is made up of 16 amino acids. The germline V gene has CDR1 SGHVS and CDR2 FQNEAQ. Trimming cost V 2 bases and J 3 bases, with 13 bases left between them. CDR3 sequence (DNA): TGTGCCAGCAGCTTATCTTCGGGAGCTCACACCGGGGAGCTGTTTTTT. Protein sequence: CASSLSSGAHTGELFF.

This clonotype was detected a few times. This chain joins TRBV6-6 and TRBJ2-5; unclear D gene. The germline V gene encodes CDR1 MNHNY and CDR2 SVGAGI (reference sequence). V lost 0 bases to trimming and J lost 2 bases, with 4 bases between them. The CDR3 spans 13 residues. CDR3 bases: TGTGCCAGCAGTTACTCCCGTCAAGAGACCCAGTACTTC. The encoded protein is CASSYSRQETQYF.

This chain connects TRBV7-8 to TRBJ1-5; 8 positions match TRBD1. CDR1 is SGHVS and CDR2 is FQNEAQ in the germline V gene. The ends lost 5 bases at V and 1 base at J; junction bases unmatched: 13. The CDR3 sequence is 18 residues long. The CDR3 is CASSQYRGDIVSNQPQHF. Written as DNA, the CDR3 is TGTGCCAGCAGCCAATACAGGGGGGATATCGTCAGCAATCAGCCCCAGCATTTT.

V and J are TRBV10-3 and TRBJ1-2, with D perhaps matching TRBD1 (6 bases). This CDR3 has 12 residues. Trimming cost V 2 bases and J 5 bases, with 6 bases left between them. Germline CDR1 is ENHRY and CDR2 is SYGVKD. The CDR3 loop is CAISEGQYGYTF. CDR3 DNA sequence: TGTGCCATCAGTGAGGGACAGTATGGCTACACCTTC.

The chain recombines TRBV7-2 with TRBJ2-5; D gene unclear. Germline V CDR1 and CDR2: SGHTA, FQGNSA. Deletions cut 5 bases from V and 4 bases from J, with 14 bases between. The CDR3 spans 14 residues. The CDR3 is CASSTRLNSETQYF. In DNA form, the CDR3 reads TGTGCCAGCAGCACCCGTCTAAACTCAGAGACCCAGTACTTC.